This passage covers 2 T cell receptor beta chains from one sample sequenced in a study of T cell clonotyping in hematopoietic cell transplantation. Only in-frame clones appear in the TCRdb table, and some are missing; sequencing was by immunoSEQ multiplex PCR. The sample holds under 4,000 clones, just over 70% seen once. The sequenced sample was peripheral blood mononuclear cells, obtained 30 days after allogeneic stem cell transplant. Source of these receptors: a male patient aged 40-50 years who had an allogeneic stem cell transplant from an unrelated donor, so the T cells may come from the graft donor. Some clones in this sample may be carry-over from other donors' samples.

The chain links TRBV15 to TRBJ1-1; 7 bases line up with TRBD1. Germline trimming cut 8 bases from V and 5 bases from J; bases unmatched to any gene: 11. Germline assignment: CDR1 LNHNV and CDR2 YYDKDF (reference sequence). CDR3 length: 14 residues. CDR3 DNA sequence: TGTGCCACCGCCCGAGGAGGGGACAGTACTGAAGCTTTCTTT. Its translation is CATARGGDSTEAFF.

The rearrangement links TRBV6-6 to TRBJ1-5; no clear D gene. The CDR3 is 16 residues long. V lost 0 bases to trimming and J lost 1 base, with 10 bases between them. The germline V gene has CDR1 MNHNY and CDR2 SVGAGI (reference sequence). CDR3 sequence (DNA): TGTGCCAGCAGTTACTCCAGAACTCTCAGCAATCAGCCCCAGCATTTT. This sequence encodes CASSYSRTLSNQPQHF.